This T cell receptor (beta chain) was sequenced in a study of blood T cell repertoires in COVID-19. Across the whole study: The cDNA or gDNA used as material had been derived from T cells, B-cell-depleted T cells, or PBMCs.

In the source study's methods: Scientists estimated how many nucleated cells there were by amplifying reference gene primers. Here immunoSEQ multiplex PCR was the method, and the copy in TCRdb shows in-frame clones only, minus some. D and trimming were read from the DNA, whereas the V and J calls and clone size are those reported in that table. The sample records 55,000 to 75,000 clones, roughly 90% being singletons. With 6 bases clipped from V and 5 bases from J, the junction kept 6 bases outside the gene matches. This CDR3 has 13 amino acids. The rearrangement joins TRBV12-3 or TRBV12-4 to TRBJ1-2, with TRBD1 matching over 7 bases. This TCR derives from a human donor in a cohort sampled during active COVID-19. Sequenced input: peripheral blood. The CDR3 is CASSTGQEYGYTF. CDR3 in DNA: TGTGCCAGCAGCACAGGACAGGAGTATGGCTACACCTTC.